One and the same sample provided the 9 T cell receptor beta chains below, sequenced in a study of T cells in Graves' hyperthyroidism and ophthalmopathy. Using RNA transcripts as the source, TCR beta CDR3 regions were amplified. The primer set for the first-round RT-PCR of the TCR CDR3 was HTBI. TCRdb reanalysed the multiplex PCR reads using MiXCR and keeps one entry per CDR3 protein. The sample contains about 400,000 distinct CDR3 sequences, over 12% of which appear only once. Source material: blood. These receptors were obtained from a woman in her fifties or sixties with Graves' ophthalmopathy.

A few counts support this clonotype. This chain connects TRBV19 to TRBJ2-2; 7 nucleotides align to TRBD1. J was trimmed by 8 bases and V by 3 bases; bases with no gene match: 15. This CDR3 has 17 residues. Per germline, CDR1 LNHDA and CDR2 SQIVND (reference sequence). The CDR3 nucleotides are TGTGCCAGTAGTATCTTTGGGACAGATAAGAGTGAGGGGGAGCTGTTTTTT. As protein: CASSIFGTDKSEGELFF.

This clonotype has a count of ten or more. The gene calls are TRBV6-1 and TRBJ2-7; possibly TRBD1 for D (5 bases). This CDR3 has 16 amino acids. V was clipped by 2 bases and J by 2 bases, with 16 bases between them. Germline CDR1 reads MNHNS; CDR2 reads SASEGT. CDR3 sequence reads: CASSEIGGHQPYEQYF. The CDR3 DNA follows: TGTGCCAGCAGTGAAATTGGCGGACACCAACCCTACGAGCAGTACTTC.

This clonotype came up many times. V is TRBV20-1 and J is TRBJ2-3; D is unclear. This CDR3 spans 13 amino acids. The V gene's germline CDR1 is DFQATT and CDR2 SNEGSKA (reference sequence). V gave up 5 bases and J gave up 2 bases, with 11 bases separating them. The CDR3 coding sequence is TGCAGTGCTGGCCCAGACCTCACAGATACGCAGTATTTT. Protein product: CSAGPDLTDTQYF.

This clonotype was counted ten times or more. The chain has TRBV20-1 and TRBJ2-3; 16 nucleotides line up with TRBD2. CDR3 size: 16 residues. Germline V gene lookup returns CDR1 DFQATT and CDR2 SNEGSKA (reference sequence). J was trimmed by 6 bases and V by 5 bases; bases with no gene match: 8. CDR3 in amino acids: CSALGTSGRARDTQYF. Written as DNA, the CDR3 is TGCAGTGCTCTCGGGACTAGCGGGAGGGCCCGGGATACGCAGTATTTT.

A remark on this clonotype: It is unclear where the CDR3 begins or ends on the DNA, so no DNA is shown, and the CDR3 is as TCRdb lists it. The J gene is TRBJ1-2, the V gene TRBV2. From germline, CDR1 is SNHLY and CDR2 FYNNEI. The CDR3 is 24 amino acids long, termini counted. CDR3 in amino acids: CASRGDSALYLCASSLVRNYGYTF.

This clonotype was recorded many times. This chain links TRBV12-3 or TRBV12-4 with TRBJ1-5; D not certain. The CDR3 is 14 amino acids. Trimming cost V 3 bases and J 6 bases, with 12 bases left between them. DNA of the CDR3: TGTGCCAGCAGTTTTGGCCGGACGGCTCAGCCCCAGCATTTT. This translates into CASSFGRTAQPQHF.

In this sample, this clonotype turned up many times. V gene TRBV18 combines with J gene TRBJ2-7, with 7 bases aligning to TRBD2. The length of the CDR3 is 16 residues. The V and J ends lost 3 bases and 7 bases, in that order; junction bases with no gene match: 15. Germline V gene lookup returns CDR1 KGHSH and CDR2 LQKENI. CDR3 amino acids: CASSPRRGEGKTEQYF. Here the CDR3 DNA reads TGTGCCAGCTCACCCCGTCGCGGGGAGGGCAAGACGGAGCAGTACTTC. Full variable domain (remainder filled in from reference TRBV18 and TRBJ2-7): NAGVMQNPRHLVRRRGQEARLRCSPMKGHSHVYWYRQLPEEGLKFMVYLQKENIIDESGMPKERFSAEFPKEGPSILRIQQVVRGDSAAYFCASSPRRGEGKTEQYFGPGTRLTVT.

This chain joins TRBV5-1 and TRBJ2-3; TRBD2 agrees at 8 bases. V was pared by 4 bases and J by 4 bases, with 8 bases of the junction left unmatched. The CDR3 loop spans 15 amino acids. Per germline, CDR1 SGHRS and CDR2 YFSETQ. The DNA for the CDR3 is TGCGCCAGCAGCCTGGGACTAGTCGGCGCAGATACGCAGTATTTT. This translates into CASSLGLVGADTQYF.

V is TRBV5-6 and J is TRBJ1-2; 9 bases line up with TRBD1. Germline values: CDR1 SGHDT, CDR2 YYEEEE. The CDR3 totals 16 residues. Trimming removed 4 bases from V and 1 base from J; junction bases left unmatched: 8. DNA for the CDR3: TGTGCCAGCAGCCTCACCCCGGGACAGGGTAACTATGGCTACACCTTC. Its translation is CASSLTPGQGNYGYTF.